This TCR beta chain was captured by sequencing in a study of T-cell memory formation after mild COVID-19. On the study more broadly: In these data, TCR clusters were largely donor specific. Study-wide findings and caveats: Clones that contracted from day 15 to 85 were balanced CD4/CD8, while later expanders leaned CD4+. The study found contracting CD4+ clones mainly in CM and EM and contracting CD8+ clones in EMRA.

This CDR3 has 19 amino acids. V was clipped by 1 base and J by 0 bases; unmatched bases: 8. Germline loops: CDR1 SGHTA, CDR2 FQGTGA. TCRdb analysed the 5' RACE reads with MiXCR anew, one entry per CDR3 protein. The data show about 560,000 distinct CDR3 sequences, with roughly 17% seen just once and 12% held by the top ten. About this clonotype: The antigen remains unidentified.

This chain connects TRBV7-3 to TRBJ2-2; TRBD2 agrees at 10 bases. This sequence originates from an adult woman who had mild COVID-19 (a few samples of this study predate the infection). Cell type and time point are not known. What was sequenced was PBMCs or a T cell subset sorted from them (not recorded which). The CDR3 loop reads CASSLIFLAGAANTGELFF. CDR3 sequence (DNA): TGTGCCAGCAGCTTAATCTTCCTAGCGGGGGCCGCGAACACCGGGGAGCTGTTTTTT.